This T cell receptor (beta chain) was recovered during a study of OX40 agonist ivuxolimab in advanced cancers. Libraries were prepared by immunoSEQ multiplex PCR; TCRdb keeps only in-frame clonotypes and omits some of them. The table lists about 120,000 clones, around 91% of them singletons, with 0.55% in the top ten. Blood got drawn at baseline, again on cycle 4 day 1, and then on cycle 7 day 1. Germline CDR1 is SGHTA and CDR2 is FQGNSA. The CDR3 runs to 16 residues. Losses at the gene ends were 5 bases for V and 0 bases for J; bases not matched to a gene: 5. The chain carries TRBV7-2 and TRBJ2-2, with 8 positions matching TRBD2. This receptor was taken from an adult with an advanced solid tumor such as melanoma, head and neck, liver or kidney cancer. Source: CD4+ or CD8+ T cells sorted from blood, taken in a trial of the OX40 agonist ivuxolimab. CDR3 residues: CASSAAGGANTGELFF. In DNA form, the CDR3 reads TGTGCCAGCAGCGCGGCGGGGGGTGCGAACACCGGGGAGCTGTTTTTT.